The clone carrying this TCR beta chain was counted ten times or more. Its specificity is not known. These data come from a study of CD8+CD57+ T cells in acquired aplastic anemia. Overall study context: The DNA of sorted CD4+ and CD8+ cells averaged roughly 3.2 ug.

TCR beta VDJ and CDR3 were profiled, and genomic DNA was the template. A single record per CDR3 protein comes from TCRdb applying MiXCR to the reads. The table lists approximately 180,000 distinct CDR3 sequences, around 60% of them singletons. Patients picked for sequencing had shown CD8+CD57+ cell expansion detected by flow cytometry. The CDR3 loop spans 13 amino acids. Trimming removed 0 bases from V and 3 bases from J, with 6 bases in between. Germline loops: CDR1 SGHAT, CDR2 FQNNGV. Study results and caveats: No significant patient-versus-control difference appeared in CD8+ Simpson's diversity. Patients and controls turned out to have twenty-nine CD8+ CDR3 sequences in common.

This receptor was identified in a human donor with aplastic anemia. Source material: sorted CD4+, CD8+, or CD8+CD57+ T cells (not recorded which) from PBMCs. The V call is TRBV11-2, the J call TRBJ2-7; unclear D gene. The CDR3 region is CASSLESGYEQYF. CDR3 DNA: TGTGCCAGCAGCTTAGAATCCGGCTACGAGCAGTACTTC.